A single T cell receptor beta chain is shown here with its context. Doses given second, at about 4 or about 12 weeks, were pooled. Method: immunoSEQ multiplex PCR; TCRdb's copy keeps in-frame clones and lacks some. The data contain 150,000 to 200,000 clones, 90% of them seen just once; the ten biggest clones take up about 6%. This entry is derived from a study of T cell responses to AZD1222 COVID-19 vaccine. The germline V and J ends were trimmed by 4 bases and 10 bases, with 11 bases remaining between them. Germline assignment: CDR1 SGHTA and CDR2 FQGNSA. The CDR3 loop spans 13 amino acids. Sequenced material: peripheral blood, taken 28 days after the second AZD1222 dose. The sequence was collected from an adult who received the AZD1222 COVID-19 vaccine. The rearrangement joins TRBV7-2 to TRBJ1-6; D unclear. CDR3 in amino acids: CASSSASGSPLHF. The CDR3 DNA follows: TGTGCCAGCAGCTCCGCTTCAGGCTCACCCCTCCACTTT.